The 10 T cell receptor beta chains reported below all come from one sample, sequenced in a study of blood T cell repertoires in COVID-19. Some clones are missing from TCRdb's copy, which holds only in-frame ones; the method was immunoSEQ multiplex PCR. Among some 500,000 clones listed, roughly nine tenths were seen once. The sequencing sample was made of peripheral blood. These receptors came from a woman aged 45-60 years with COVID-19, enrolled during active disease.

This clone was picked up one time. The rearrangement joins TRBV30 to TRBJ2-1, with 8 bases that match TRBD2. The germline gives CDR1 GTSNPN, CDR2 SVGIG (reference sequence). This CDR3 spans 14 amino acids. V lost 6 bases and J lost 6; bases outside the gene matches: 10. The CDR3 DNA sequence: TGTGCCTGCCTGGGAGCGGGGGAACCCAATGAGCAGTTCTTC. Translated, it gives CACLGAGEPNEQFF.

This chain connects TRBV6-6 to TRBJ2-7, with D perhaps matching TRBD1 (6 bases). V lost 6 bases and J 0 bases, leaving 15 bases between the germline ends. The CDR3 totals 15 residues. Looked up from germline, CDR1 is MNHNY and CDR2 is SVGAGI (reference sequence). The CDR3 DNA reads as TGTGCCAGCAGCAAAAGACAGGCCAGCTCCTACGAGCAGTACTTC. Translated: CASSKRQASSYEQYF.

The V and J genes are TRBV29-1 and TRBJ2-2; TRBD1 matches at 11 bases. The germline CDR1 and CDR2 sequences are SQVTM and ANQGSEA. With 6 bases clipped from V and 7 bases from J, the junction kept 4 bases outside the gene matches. This CDR3 comprises 13 residues. The CDR3 loop reads CSVGQGGNGELFF. DNA for the CDR3: TGCAGCGTGGGACAGGGGGGGAACGGGGAGCTGTTTTTT.

To note about this clone: In the same sample, other DNA sequences code for this CDR3. The V gene is TRBV11-2, the J gene TRBJ1-5, with a tentative D call TRBD1 (5 bases). V gave up 0 bases and J gave up 7 bases, with 7 bases separating them. The CDR3 contains 13 residues. CDR1 is SGHAT, CDR2 FQNNGV, per germline. The CDR3 reads CASSLERGQPQHF. The CDR3 nucleotides read TGTGCCAGCAGCTTAGAGCGGGGGCAGCCCCAGCATTTT.

This clone was observed a single time. The chain joins TRBV5-4 to TRBJ2-4, with D maybe TRBD1 (6 bases). The CDR3 loop spans 15 amino acids. The V end lost 2 bases, the J end lost 6 bases, and 15 bases lay between the germline ends. Germline values: CDR1 SGHNT, CDR2 YYREEE (reference sequence). The CDR3 DNA follows: TGTGCCAGCAGCTTCGCAGGGGCGCTCAGAAACATTCAGTACTTC. This codes for CASSFAGALRNIQYF.

J is TRBJ2-1 and V is TRBV28; no clear D gene. The germline V gene has CDR1 MDHEN and CDR2 SYDVKM. The V end lost 7 bases, the J end lost 8 bases, and 9 bases lay between the germline ends. The CDR3 loop spans 11 amino acids. CDR3 DNA: TGTGCCAGCACCTCCCCCCATGAGCAGTTCTTC. The encoded protein is CASTSPHEQFF. The full variable domain, rest sourced from reference TRBV28 and TRBJ2-1, is DVKVTQSSRYLVKRTGEKVFLECVQDMDHENMFWYRQDPGLGLRLIYFSYDVKMKEKGDIPEGYSVSREKKERFSLILESASTNQTSMYLCASTSPHEQFFGPGTRLTVL.

V usage is TRBV9 and J usage is TRBJ2-3; TRBD2 agrees at 12 bases. V lost 1 base, J lost 3 bases, and 0 bases stayed unmatched. Germline V CDR1 and CDR2: SGDLS, YYNGEE. The CDR3 runs to 15 residues. DNA for the CDR3: TGTGCCAGCAGCGTAACTAGCGGGGGGACAGATACGCAGTATTTT. Translated, it gives CASSVTSGGTDTQYF.

This clone was recorded once. The J gene is TRBJ1-4, the V gene TRBV6-5; TRBD1 is a possible D gene (5 bases). Germline values: CDR1 MNHEY, CDR2 SVGAGI. This CDR3 region has 13 residues. V was pared by 8 bases and J by 4 bases, with 11 bases between. Here the CDR3 reads CASGMGGNEKLFF. CDR3 nucleotide sequence: TGTGCCAGCGGGATGGGGGGTAATGAAAAACTGTTTTTT.

This sequence joins TRBV12-2 and TRBJ2-7; the tabulated D call, TRBD1, remains unverified against the DNA. TRBV12-2 is noted as a pseudogene. The CDR3 consists of 16 residues. This CDR3 reads CASRLARQGISYEQYF. In DNA, the CDR3 is TGTGCAAGTCGCTTAGCCAGACAGGGAATCTCCTACGAGCAGTACTTC.

This chain connects TRBV7-9 to TRBJ2-7; 7 bases fit TRBD2. CDR3 size: 14 residues. Trimming took 0 bases from V and 2 from J; bases not matched to a gene: 1. Germline V lookup: CDR1 SEHNR, CDR2 FQNEAQ (reference sequence). CDR3 sequence (DNA): TGTGCCAGCAGCTTAGCGGGGGGGACCTACGAGCAGTACTTC. The encoded protein is CASSLAGGTYEQYF.